One sample yielded the 30 T cell receptor beta chains listed below, sequenced in a study of cytomegalovirus exposure and HLA in healthy donors (dated by TCRdb to the late 2010s). The library was produced with the immunoSEQ multiplex PCR assay. A mixture of 60 forward primers for TCR Vbeta segments and 13 reverse primers for TCR Jbeta segments was used in the multiplex PCR. In TCRdb, the immuneACCESS table is reduced to in-frame sequences with V and J assigned. These tables do not hold every clone; where another copy was compared, an unresolved V gene accounts for under half, and the others remain unexplained. The sample yields some 57,000 clones; around two thirds were counted once. The biggest ten clones account for approximately 20% of the sample. Sequencing used PBMCs. The receptors shown here come from a woman aged 60-70 years in good health and CMV-seropositive.

The rearrangement links TRBV5-1 to TRBJ1-5; D may be TRBD1 (6 bases). The germline gives CDR1 SGHRS, CDR2 YFSETQ. This CDR3 is built from 14 residues. V was pared by 5 bases and J by 5 bases, with 14 bases between. The CDR3 region has the DNA TGCGCCAGCAGACCGGACAGTAGGGATCAGCCCCAGCATTTT. It is translated as CASRPDSRDQPQHF.

The gene calls are TRBV9 and TRBJ2-2; 10 nucleotides agree with TRBD1. Germline assignment: CDR1 SGDLS and CDR2 YYNGEE. V was clipped by 4 bases and J by 6 bases; unmatched bases: 6. The CDR3 sequence is 15 residues long. The CDR3 sequence: CASSQRQGAAGELFF. In DNA form, the CDR3 reads TGTGCCAGCAGCCAGCGACAGGGGGCGGCCGGGGAGCTGTTTTTT.

This clone appeared once. CDR3 loop: CASSSIQGADGEKLFF. CDR3 coding DNA: TGCGCCAGCAGCTCGATACAGGGGGCGGATGGTGAAAAACTGTTTTTT. The J gene is TRBJ1-4, the V gene TRBV5-1, with TRBD1 matching 9 bases. V lost 3 bases and J lost 7; bases outside the gene matches: 10. This CDR3 contains 16 residues. In germline, CDR1 is SGHRS, CDR2 YFSETQ.

CDR3 protein: CASRTGGTGSTEAFF. The CDR3 nucleotides read TGTGCCAGTAGGACGGGGGGGACAGGGAGCACTGAAGCTTTCTTT. The chain couples TRBV19 to TRBJ1-1, with 9 bases fitting TRBD1. This CDR3 has 15 residues. V lost 6 bases and J lost 4; bases outside the gene matches: 9. CDR1 is LNHDA, CDR2 SQIVND, per germline (reference sequence).

This clone was recorded once. A junction end diverges from the germline sequence, so it may reflect a read error. The CDR3 loop is CSSSLWGSGKTGGHEQFF. The CDR3 DNA reads as TGTTCCAGCAGCTTATGGGGGTCGGGAAAGACAGGGGGGCATGAGCAGTTCTTC. V is TRBV7-9 and J is TRBJ2-1; TRBD1 matches 9 bases. Germline V lookup: CDR1 SEHNR, CDR2 FQNEAQ (reference sequence). The CDR3 length is 18 residues. Filled out from reference TRBV7-9 and TRBJ2-1, the complete variable domain reads DTGVSQNPRHKITKRGQNVTFRCDPISEHNRLYWYRQTLGQGPEFLTYFQNEAQLEKSRLLSDRFSAERPKGSFSTLEIQRTEQGDSAMYLCSSSLWGSGKTGGHEQFFGPGTRLTVL.

This chain uses TRBV19 with TRBJ2-5; D is possibly TRBD2 (5 bases). CDR1 is LNHDA, CDR2 SQIVND, per germline (reference sequence). Deletions cut 3 bases from V and 5 bases from J, with 10 bases between. The CDR3 sequence is 13 residues long. Written as DNA, the CDR3 is TGTGCCAGTAGTATCCGAACGGGGGAGACCCAGTACTTC. This gives the protein CASSIRTGETQYF.

This sequence joins TRBV7-9 and TRBJ1-5; no definite D call. Trimming removed 5 bases from V and 4 bases from J, with 6 bases in between. The CDR3 runs to 12 residues. CDR1 SEHNR and CDR2 FQNEAQ come from the germline V gene (reference sequence). The CDR3 region is CASSAGNQPQHF. CDR3 nucleotides: TGTGCCAGCAGCGCGGGAAATCAGCCCCAGCATTTT.

This sequence joins TRBV19 and TRBJ1-2; possible D gene TRBD1, 6 bases. This CDR3 has 13 amino acids. V lost 9 bases to trimming and J lost 5 bases, with 16 bases between them. Germline V gives CDR1 LNHDA, CDR2 SQIVND (reference sequence). The CDR3, as DNA: TGTGCCAGCAGCTTGGAAGGACAGTATGGCTACACCTTC. This codes for CASSLEGQYGYTF.

The gene calls are TRBV30 and TRBJ1-2; 8 nucleotides agree with TRBD1. V was clipped by 1 base and J by 2 bases; unmatched bases: 3. This CDR3 spans 14 amino acids. The germline gives CDR1 GTSNPN, CDR2 SVGIG (reference sequence). The CDR3, as DNA: TGTGCCTGGAGTGCGGACAGGGTGAACTATGGCTACACCTTC. It codes for CAWSADRVNYGYTF.

The chain is built from TRBV7-9 and TRBJ1-5; D possibly corresponds to TRBD1 (6 bases). CDR3 size: 13 residues. V shed 3 bases and J shed 4 bases, with 7 bases lying between them. Germline V gene sequence: CDR1 SEHNR, CDR2 FQNEAQ (reference sequence). CDR3 loop: CASSFGQNQPQHF. The CDR3 bases are TGTGCCAGCAGCTTTGGACAGAATCAGCCCCAGCATTTT.

The chain has TRBV6-5 and TRBJ1-1; weak D call: TRBD1 (6 bases). In germline, CDR1 is MNHEY, CDR2 SVGAGI. V was clipped by 6 bases and J by 1 base, with 9 bases between them. The CDR3 is 13 residues long. The CDR3 loop reads CASRRTANTEAFF. The CDR3 DNA reads as TGTGCCAGCAGGAGGACAGCGAACACTGAAGCTTTCTTT.

This clone has only one observation. The chain joins TRBV7-8 to TRBJ1-4, with D tentatively TRBD1 (6 bases). The germline CDR1 and CDR2 sequences are SGHVS and FQNEAQ. Trimming cost V 5 bases and J 8 bases, with 18 bases left between them. The CDR3 consists of 15 residues. CDR3 in amino acids: CASSPERFQGEKLFF. CDR3 nucleotides: TGTGCCAGCAGCCCAGAGCGGTTTCAGGGGGAAAAACTGTTTTTT.

This clone was counted a few times. The chain carries TRBV7-3 and TRBJ2-7; the match to TRBD1 covers 7 bases. Trimming took 2 bases from V and 3 from J; bases not matched to a gene: 10. The CDR3 length is 16 residues. Germline V gene data show CDR1 as SGHTA and CDR2 as FQGTGA. CDR3 loop: CASSLGPGGLGYEQYF. CDR3 coding DNA: TGTGCCAGCAGCTTAGGGCCAGGGGGTCTTGGCTACGAGCAGTACTTC.

The CDR3 region has the DNA TGTGCCAGTAGTCTAAACAGGGGCGACACTGAAGCTTTCTTT. The encoded protein is CASSLNRGDTEAFF. The chain carries TRBV19 and TRBJ1-1; 7 nucleotides agree with TRBD1. The junction had 6 bases not matched to a gene; V was cut back by 5 bases and J by 3 bases. The CDR3 has 14 residues. CDR1 and CDR2 (germline): LNHDA, SQIVND (reference sequence).

This clone was detected a few times. This sample also contains other DNA sequences that code for the same CDR3. The chain couples TRBV28 to TRBJ2-3, with 9 positions matching TRBD2. The J segment lost 3 bases and the V segment lost 3 bases, leaving 1 base of the junction unmatched. The CDR3 has 14 amino acids. Germline CDR1 and CDR2: MDHEN and SYDVKM. The CDR3 loop is CASSFLAGTDTQYF. CDR3 in DNA: TGTGCCAGCAGTTTTCTAGCGGGGACAGATACGCAGTATTTT.

The chain recombines TRBV6-1 with TRBJ1-1; TRBD1 is a possible D gene (6 bases). The CDR3 is 15 amino acids. Trimming removed 3 bases at V and 4 bases at J, with 15 bases between. Germline lookup yields CDR1 MNHNS and CDR2 SASEGT. This CDR3 is CASSDQYRVGTEAFF. CDR3 bases: TGTGCCAGCAGTGACCAGTACAGGGTCGGCACTGAAGCTTTCTTT.

The J gene is TRBJ1-2, the V gene TRBV6-5; 7 bases map to TRBD1. The V and J ends lost 2 bases and 8 bases, in that order; junction bases with no gene match: 8. The CDR3 extends over 14 amino acids. Per the germline V gene, CDR1 is MNHEY and CDR2 is SVGAGI. The CDR3: CASSYEDRRGGYTF. The CDR3 DNA sequence: TGTGCCAGCAGTTACGAGGACAGGAGGGGAGGCTACACCTTC.

As for this clone: Additional DNA sequences in this sample encode the identical CDR3. The rearrangement links TRBV7-2 to TRBJ1-2; the match to TRBD1 covers 7 bases. In germline, CDR1 is SGHTA, CDR2 FQGNSA. The CDR3 has 12 residues. The trim removed 5 bases at V and 4 bases at J, leaving 1 base unmatched. The CDR3 is CASSRDSYGYTF. For the CDR3, the DNA is TGTGCCAGCAGCCGGGACAGCTATGGCTACACCTTC.

The V gene is TRBV18, the J gene TRBJ1-5; TRBD1 agrees at 7 bases. V was clipped by 3 bases and J by 3 bases; unmatched bases: 8. Per germline, CDR1 KGHSH and CDR2 LQKENI. This CDR3 comprises 16 residues. CDR3 protein: CASSPFGDSDNQPQHF. In DNA, the CDR3 is TGTGCCAGCTCACCTTTCGGGGACAGTGACAATCAGCCCCAGCATTTT.

Concerning this clone itself: The sample holds other DNA sequences that translate to the same CDR3. The chain recombines TRBV19 with TRBJ1-3, with 7 bases that match TRBD1. The CDR3 runs to 14 residues. V shed 3 bases, J shed 4 bases, and the junction held 3 bases outside the gene matches. CDR1 and CDR2 from the germline V gene are LNHDA and SQIVND (reference sequence). The CDR3 DNA follows: TGTGCCAGTAGTATGACAGGGACGGGAAACACCATATATTTT. It specifies CASSMTGTGNTIYF.

The rearrangement joins TRBV11-2 to TRBJ1-5, with unresolved D. V lost 5 bases, J lost 0 bases, and 11 bases lay in between. Per the germline V gene, CDR1 is SGHAT and CDR2 is FQNNGV. The CDR3 loop spans 15 amino acids. This CDR3 is CASSQDTISNQPQHF. As DNA, the CDR3 is TGTGCCAGCAGCCAGGATACCATTAGCAATCAGCCCCAGCATTTT.

The chain recombines TRBV7-9 with TRBJ1-1; no reliable D call. The CDR3 covers 14 residues. Trimming left V 5 bases short and J 3 bases short, with 13 bases between. CDR1 and CDR2 (germline): SEHNR, FQNEAQ (reference sequence). The CDR3 coding sequence is TGTGCCAGCAGCCCGATGGAGCGGGACACTGAAGCTTTCTTT. It translates to CASSPMERDTEAFF. Using reference TRBV7-9 and TRBJ1-1 for the parts outside the CDR3, the full variable domain is DTGVSQNPRHKITKRGQNVTFRCDPISEHNRLYWYRQTLGQGPEFLTYFQNEAQLEKSRLLSDRFSAERPKGSFSTLEIQRTEQGDSAMYLCASSPMERDTEAFFGQGTRLTVV.

This clone was recorded only once. The V gene is TRBV7-2, the J gene TRBJ2-7, with D possibly matching TRBD2 (5 bases). CDR1 SGHTA and CDR2 FQGNSA come from the germline V gene. The CDR3 extends over 16 amino acids. Trimming removed 5 bases at V and 6 bases at J, with 23 bases between. DNA of the CDR3: TGTGCCAGCAGCGCCCCCACGGGATACTTGATGGGCGAGCAGTACTTC. Protein sequence: CASSAPTGYLMGEQYF.

The CDR3 region has the DNA TGTGCCAGCGTTCAGACAGGGGGCCTTAACCGGCCCCAGCATTTT. It yields the protein CASVQTGGLNRPQHF. The J gene is TRBJ1-5, the V gene TRBV6-5, with TRBD1 identical over 10 bases. Germline V CDR1 and CDR2: MNHEY, SVGAGI. The CDR3 is 15 amino acids. V shed 8 bases, J shed 9 bases, and the junction held 13 bases outside the gene matches.

The chain couples TRBV21-1 to TRBJ2-5; the D call in the table, TRBD1, was not verified against the DNA. TRBV21-1 is given as a pseudogene. CDR3 length equals 18 residues. As DNA, the CDR3 is TGTGCCAGCACTACCTCCCTCCCTAGACAGCCATACCAAGAGACCCAGTACTTC. Its protein product is CASTTSLPRQPYQETQYF.

This clone turned up a few times. The chain combines TRBV12-5 with TRBJ1-5; no definite D call. Trimming cost V 2 bases and J 3 bases, with 11 bases left between them. In germline, CDR1 is LGHNT, CDR2 FRNRAP. The length of the CDR3 is 15 residues. Here the CDR3 reads CASGLSYGNNQPQHF. The CDR3 bases are TGTGCTAGTGGTTTGAGTTACGGGAACAATCAGCCCCAGCATTTT.

This clone was picked up one time. The chain has TRBV27 and TRBJ2-1, with D maybe TRBD1 (6 bases). V lost 1 base and J lost 5, with 15 bases in between. The germline V gene has CDR1 MNHEY and CDR2 SMNVEV (reference sequence). The CDR3 loop spans 16 amino acids. The CDR3 nucleotides read TGTGCCAGCAGTTTATTTTCCAGGGGCTGGGACAATGAGCAGTTCTTC. Translation: CASSLFSRGWDNEQFF.

The sample holds a few counts of this clone. V usage is TRBV4-3 and J usage is TRBJ2-7, with 7 bases matching TRBD1. Trimming at V came to 4 bases and at J to 0 bases, leaving 3 bases not matched to a gene. Germline values: CDR1 LGHNA, CDR2 YSLEER. The CDR3 has 14 amino acids. In DNA form, the CDR3 reads TGCGCCAGCAGCCGTTGGACAGGCTCCTACGAGCAGTACTTC. Translation gives CASSRWTGSYEQYF.

The V and J genes are TRBV27 and TRBJ2-1, with 12 positions matching TRBD2. CDR1 is MNHEY, CDR2 SMNVEV, per germline (reference sequence). Losses at the gene ends were 2 bases for V and 8 bases for J; bases not matched to a gene: 4. This CDR3 is built from 15 residues. The CDR3 sequence is CASSLRLAGDYEQFF. The CDR3 coding sequence is TGTGCCAGCAGTTTAAGACTAGCGGGGGACTATGAGCAGTTCTTC.

The chain couples TRBV6-6 to TRBJ2-7, with D perhaps TRBD1 (5 bases). Between the trimmed V and J ends, which lost 0 bases and 3 bases, there was a span of 15 bases. CDR1 and CDR2 from the germline V gene are MNHNY and SVGAGI (reference sequence). This CDR3 is built from 16 residues. The CDR3 protein is CASSYSSGALDYEQYF. As DNA, the CDR3 is TGTGCCAGCAGTTACTCGAGTGGGGCGTTGGACTACGAGCAGTACTTC.